This T cell receptor beta chain comes out of a study of T-cell reconstitution after alpha-beta-depleted transplantation in children. The sample holds many counts of this clonotype. What it binds is not known. Study results and caveats: About two months after transplant, alpha-beta T cells reportedly came from several hundred expanded graft clones. Once a year had passed after transplant, T-cell counts and diversity came mostly from newly produced T cells.

The CDR3 loop spans 14 amino acids. The germline V and J ends were trimmed by 1 base and 2 bases, with 4 bases remaining between them. Germline V gives CDR1 KGHDR, CDR2 SFDVKD. Unique molecular identifiers were incorporated during preparation of the TCRbeta library. Via MiXCR, TCRdb re-called the PCR reads, giving one row per CDR3 protein. This table holds 250,000 to 300,000 distinct CDR3 sequences, around 7.1% found once. This clonotype originated in a female patient aged 2 to 10 who had a stem cell transplant for Fanconi anemia, so the T cells may come from the graft donor. This specimen consisted of peripheral blood, obtained 360 days after TCRalphabeta/CD19-depleted stem cell transplant. The chain joins TRBV24-1 to TRBJ2-2, with D unclear. CDR3 sequence reads: CATSDFDNTGELFF. The CDR3 DNA is TGTGCCACCAGTGATTTCGATAACACCGGGGAGCTGTTTTTT.